The clone carrying this TCR beta chain occurred once. No antigen is known for it. Each donor had approximately 10 milliliters of peripheral blood drawn. This record belongs to a study of blood T cells in healthy people across ages. Germline CDR1 reads MNHEY; CDR2 reads SMNVEV (reference sequence). The length of the CDR3 is 17 residues. The ends lost 5 bases at V and 2 bases at J; junction bases unmatched: 12. Combining a sample-barcoded 5' primer with a J-beta primer mix, a second PCR ran for 7 to 11 cycles. Each CDR3 protein is one row after TCRdb ran MiXCR on the 5' RACE reads. Here the sample spans just over 1 million distinct CDR3 sequences, over 35% being singletons. Notes on the study in general: Higher diversity and more naive CD4+ cells were features of long-lived donors, compared to aged donors.

What was sequenced was blood. The sequence was collected from a woman between 55 and 75 years old in good health. The genes are TRBV27 and TRBJ2-3; 8 bases are shared with TRBD2. The CDR3 is CASSPGGAGSYTDTQYF. The CDR3 DNA sequence: TGTGCCAGCAGTCCCGGGGGGGCGGGATCGTACACAGATACGCAGTATTTT.